One sample yielded the 18 T cell receptor beta chains listed below, sequenced in a study of blood T cell repertoires in COVID-19. TCRdb keeps only in-frame clones here, not all; method: immunoSEQ multiplex PCR. Among under 150,000 clones listed, about 83% were seen once. The source material was PBMCs or T cells enriched from blood (not recorded which). These receptors were taken from a woman aged 45-65 years who had been exposed to COVID-19.

This clone was seen more than once but under ten times. This chain uses TRBV29-1 with TRBJ1-2, with 9 positions matching TRBD1. Germline V gives CDR1 SQVTM, CDR2 ANQGSEA. This CDR3 comprises 12 residues. Trimming took 7 bases from V and 8 from J; bases not matched to a gene: 8. CDR3 DNA sequence: TGCAGCGGAGGAGCGACAGGGGGAGGCTACACCTTC. Translation: CSGGATGGGYTF.

The chain has TRBV6-1 and TRBJ2-2; tentative D call: TRBD2 (5 bases). The CDR3 length is 15 residues. V shed 1 base and J shed 4 bases, with 10 bases lying between them. Germline assignment: CDR1 MNHNS and CDR2 SASEGT. The CDR3 is CASSEVLVSTGELFF. CDR3 DNA sequence: TGTGCCAGCAGTGAAGTACTAGTTTCCACCGGGGAGCTGTTTTTT.

V is TRBV4-3 and J is TRBJ1-1, with D perhaps matching TRBD1 (5 bases). The V end lost 1 base, the J end lost 1 base, and 10 bases lay between the germline ends. From germline, CDR1 is LGHNA and CDR2 YSLEER. This CDR3 comprises 15 residues. This CDR3 is CASSQAGVGNTEAFF. For the CDR3, the DNA is TGCGCCAGCAGCCAAGCGGGGGTAGGGAACACTGAAGCTTTCTTT.

This chain joins TRBV2 and TRBJ2-1; TRBD2 agrees at 10 bases. CDR1 and CDR2 (germline): SNHLY, FYNNEI. V dropped 4 bases and J dropped 0; count of bases not matched to a gene: 12. The CDR3 extends over 19 amino acids. The CDR3 nucleotides are TGTGCCAGCAGTGCCATGGTAGCGGGGGGCCCGAGCTCCTACAATGAGCAGTTCTTC. This codes for CASSAMVAGGPSSYNEQFF.

This clone was counted a single time. This chain connects TRBV27 to TRBJ1-6; no clear D. CDR1 is MNHEY and CDR2 is SMNVEV in the germline V gene (reference sequence). The CDR3 spans 16 residues. V shed 4 bases and J shed 0 bases, with 10 bases lying between them. The CDR3 DNA reads as TGTGCCAGCAGTTCGACACCGAGCTCCTATAATTCACCCCTCCACTTT. The encoded protein is CASSSTPSSYNSPLHF.

V and J are TRBV7-2 and TRBJ2-1; D ambiguous. Germline CDR1 reads SGHTA; CDR2 reads FQGNSA. Trimming shortened V by 4 bases and J by 9 bases, and 13 bases separated the two germline ends. The CDR3 consists of 13 residues. The CDR3 DNA is TGTGCCAGCAGCTCCCCCCTCTACCGTGAGCAGTTCTTC. Amino acid sequence: CASSSPLYREQFF.

This clone was counted a few times. The chain employs TRBV18 and TRBJ2-3; TRBD1 might be the D (6 bases). Trimming removed 0 bases from V and 3 bases from J, with 7 bases in between. This CDR3 is built from 14 residues. Germline loops: CDR1 KGHSH, CDR2 LQKENI. CDR3 sequence reads: CASSPPTGTDTQYF. The CDR3 coding sequence is TGTGCCAGCTCACCACCTACAGGGACAGATACGCAGTATTTT.

CDR3: CASSEGQGNQPQHF. The CDR3, as DNA: TGCGCCAGCAGCGAGGGACAGGGCAATCAGCCCCAGCATTTT. The chain employs TRBV5-1 and TRBJ1-5; 8 nucleotides line up with TRBD1. J was trimmed by 2 bases and V by 4 bases; bases with no gene match: 2. This CDR3 is 14 amino acids long. The germline CDR1 and CDR2 sequences are SGHRS and YFSETQ.

The V call is TRBV10-3, the J call TRBJ2-7, with 9 positions matching TRBD2. Germline values: CDR1 ENHRY, CDR2 SYGVKD. The CDR3 sequence is 13 residues long. V shed 6 bases, J shed 5 bases, and the junction held 5 bases outside the gene matches. Here the CDR3 reads CAIRGLAGNEQYF. The CDR3, as DNA: TGTGCCATCAGGGGGCTAGCGGGGAACGAGCAGTACTTC.

The V gene is TRBV6-5, the J gene TRBJ1-2; TRBD1 might be the D (5 bases). The CDR3 loop spans 14 amino acids. The germline V and J ends were trimmed by 8 bases and 4 bases, with 17 bases remaining between them. Germline CDR1 MNHEY, CDR2 SVGAGI. The CDR3 sequence is CASSPGEGGYGYTF. Here the CDR3 DNA reads TGTGCCAGCTCGCCGGGGGAGGGTGGCTATGGCTACACCTTC.

The chain links TRBV2 to TRBJ1-2; the match to TRBD1 covers 7 bases. Germline CDR1 and CDR2: SNHLY and FYNNEI. Trimming at V came to 7 bases and at J to 4 bases, leaving 9 bases not matched to a gene. This CDR3 comprises 14 residues. The chain's CDR3 is CASNPDRDSYGYTF. Written as DNA, the CDR3 is TGTGCCAGCAACCCAGACCGGGACAGCTATGGCTACACCTTC. The entire variable domain, with the rest obtained from reference TRBV2 and TRBJ1-2, is as follows: EPEVTQTPSHQVTQMGQEVILRCVPISNHLYFYWYRQILGQKVEFLVSFYNNEISEKSEIFDDQFSVERPDGSNFTLKIRSTKLEDSAMYFCASNPDRDSYGYTFGSGTRLTVV.

V is TRBV6-2 or TRBV6-3 and J is TRBJ1-2; no reliable D call. CDR1 is MNHEY and CDR2 is SVGEGT in the germline V gene. The germline V and J ends were trimmed by 2 bases and 4 bases, with 17 bases remaining between them. The CDR3 sequence is 16 residues long. CDR3 coding DNA: TGTGCCAGCAGTTACCGGCGTGAAGCGTACGTCTATGGCTACACCTTC. This encodes CASSYRREAYVYGYTF.

This clone was seen many times. V gene TRBV12-3 or TRBV12-4 combines with J gene TRBJ1-2, with 11 nucleotides matching TRBD1. V was clipped by 8 bases and J by 8 bases; unmatched bases: 7. This CDR3 is 13 amino acids long. CDR3 in amino acids: CASRTGGGRGYTF. The CDR3 DNA is TGTGCCAGCCGGACAGGGGGCGGTAGGGGCTACACCTTC.

The chain uses TRBV7-9 and TRBJ1-4, with D unresolved. The CDR3 extends over 15 amino acids. Trimming cost V 1 base and J 5 bases, with 11 bases left between them. Germline V gene data show CDR1 as SEHNR and CDR2 as FQNEAQ (reference sequence). As DNA, the CDR3 is TGTGCCAGCAGCTTAGGTACAGAAAAGAATGAAAAACTGTTTTTT. This translates into CASSLGTEKNEKLFF.

This chain links TRBV7-9 with TRBJ2-3; TRBD2 matches at 7 bases. Germline V lookup: CDR1 SEHNR, CDR2 FQNEAQ (reference sequence). J gave up 5 bases and V 2 bases, and 4 bases lay outside the gene matches. The CDR3 is 14 amino acids. DNA for the CDR3: TGTGCCAGCAGCTTAAGGCGGGAGCAAGATACGCAGTATTTT. It translates to CASSLRREQDTQYF.

The chain has TRBV5-1 and TRBJ2-5, with D maybe TRBD2 (6 bases). Trimming stripped 4 bases from V and 2 bases from J, with 15 bases between. This CDR3 is built from 15 residues. In germline, CDR1 is SGHRS, CDR2 YFSETQ. The CDR3 loop reads CASSPNLGGQETQYF. The CDR3 DNA follows: TGCGCCAGCAGCCCCAATCTTGGGGGGCAAGAGACCCAGTACTTC. Supplemented by reference TRBV5-1 and TRBJ2-5, the full variable domain reads KAGVTQTPRYLIKTRGQQVTLSCSPISGHRSVSWYQQTPGQGLQFLFEYFSETQRNKGNFPGRFSGRQFSNSRSEMNVSTLELGDSALYLCASSPNLGGQETQYFGPGTRLLVL.

The V call is TRBV4-2, the J call TRBJ2-1; 10 nucleotides align to TRBD2. The CDR3 has 17 residues. With V trimmed by 2 bases and J by 7 bases, 11 bases remained unmatched. Germline CDR1 is LGHNA and CDR2 is YNFKEQ. This CDR3 is CASSQLPGSGGANEQFF. The CDR3 DNA reads as TGTGCCAGCAGCCAACTCCCGGGGAGCGGGGGGGCGAATGAGCAGTTCTTC.

The sample holds many counts of this clone. The genes are TRBV5-6 and TRBJ2-7; a possible D gene is TRBD2 (5 bases). The CDR3 length is 15 residues. Trimming left V 0 bases short and J 4 bases short, with 14 bases between. The germline gives CDR1 SGHDT, CDR2 YYEEEE. The CDR3 DNA reads TGTGCCAGCAGCTTGGCCGGACCCGGAGGTTACGAGCAGTACTTC. Amino acids: CASSLAGPGGYEQYF.